The source of this TCR beta chain is a study of early T cells in non-severe SARS-CoV-2 infection. A few counts support this clonotype. Germline V gene sequence: CDR1 SGHVS, CDR2 FQNEAQ. Germline trimming cut 1 base from V and 3 bases from J; bases unmatched to any gene: 6. The CDR3 sequence is 16 residues long. TCRdb independently ran MiXCR on the 5' RACE reads; one entry per CDR3 protein. This table has just under 65,000 distinct CDR3 sequences, 7% to 9.5% appearing once. The sample consisted of whole blood, taken at baseline. This chain uses TRBV7-8 with TRBJ2-3; 8 bases align to TRBD2. The sequence derives from an adult who was a healthcare worker with PCR-confirmed SARS-CoV-2 infection or an uninfected control (not recorded which). CDR3 sequence (DNA): TGTGCCAGCAGCTTAGTAACGGGACTAGAAACAGATACGCAGTATTTT. Protein sequence: CASSLVTGLETDTQYF.